A single sample is the source of the 27 T cell receptor beta chains below, sequenced in a study of blood T cell repertoires in COVID-19. TCRdb keeps only in-frame clones here, not all; method: immunoSEQ multiplex PCR. This table holds hundreds of thousands of clones, about 88% found once. What was sequenced was PBMCs or T cells enriched from blood (not recorded which). The origin of the receptors is a woman aged 40 to 55 who had recovered from COVID-19.

The chain has TRBV11-3 and TRBJ2-2; tentatively, D is TRBD2 (6 bases). This CDR3 is built from 13 residues. Germline V gene data show CDR1 as SGHNT and CDR2 as YENEEA. Deletions cut 5 bases from V and 6 bases from J, with 10 bases between. CDR3 sequence: CASSPGGAGELFF. The DNA of the CDR3 is TGTGCCAGCAGCCCCGGCGGGGCCGGGGAGCTGTTTTTT.

V and J are TRBV7-8 and TRBJ1-1; unclear D gene. Trimming took off 3 bases at V and 1 base at J, with 6 bases between the two ends. The germline V gene has CDR1 SGHVS and CDR2 FQNEAQ. This CDR3 spans 13 amino acids. CDR3 amino acids: CASSFAANTEAFF. The CDR3 DNA is TGTGCCAGCAGCTTTGCGGCGAACACTGAAGCTTTCTTT.

V is TRBV27 and J is TRBJ1-4; no clear D. CDR1 is MNHEY, CDR2 SMNVEV, per germline (reference sequence). There are 17 residues in the CDR3. V lost 10 bases, J lost 4 bases, and 25 bases lay in between. CDR3 in amino acids: CATRPFSRFDYNEKLFF. The CDR3 region has the DNA TGTGCCACCAGACCCTTTTCTAGGTTCGACTATAATGAAAAACTGTTTTTT.

The CDR3: CASSLITYNEQFF. In nucleotides, the CDR3 is TGTGCCAGCAGCCTTATTACCTACAATGAGCAGTTCTTC. The V gene is TRBV14, the J gene TRBJ2-1, with no clear D. Germline CDR1 SGHDN, CDR2 FVKESK. Trimming shortened V by 4 bases and J by 2 bases, and 6 bases separated the two germline ends. The CDR3 is 13 amino acids.

The V and J genes are TRBV6-5 and TRBJ1-3, with unresolved D. Germline V CDR1 and CDR2: MNHEY, SVGAGI. The CDR3 is 16 amino acids. V shed 1 base and J shed 0 bases, with 10 bases lying between them. CDR3 amino acids: CASSYLVPTSGNTIYF. The CDR3 DNA sequence: TGTGCCAGCAGTTACTTAGTCCCCACCTCTGGAAACACCATATATTTT.

The rearrangement joins TRBV6-5 to TRBJ1-3; D is uncertain. Germline V gives CDR1 MNHEY, CDR2 SVGAGI. V was pared by 3 bases and J by 4 bases, with 10 bases between. The CDR3 is made up of 14 amino acids. DNA of the CDR3: TGTGCCAGCAGTTATTCGCCACAGGGAAACACCATATATTTT. Its protein product is CASSYSPQGNTIYF.

V usage is TRBV30 and J usage is TRBJ2-3, with D possibly matching TRBD2 (6 bases). This CDR3 contains 16 residues. Germline V gene sequence: CDR1 GTSNPN, CDR2 SVGIG (reference sequence). V gave up 5 bases and J gave up 2 bases, with 20 bases separating them. The CDR3 protein is CAWVPAEGPFTDTQYF. CDR3 bases: TGTGCCTGGGTCCCCGCGGAGGGGCCTTTCACAGATACGCAGTATTTT.

This clone was observed once. The chain is built from TRBV5-1 and TRBJ2-3, with 10 bases aligning to TRBD2. Germline values: CDR1 SGHRS, CDR2 YFSETQ. This CDR3 has 16 residues. The junction had 7 bases not matched to a gene; V was cut back by 0 bases and J by 6 bases. The CDR3 here is CASSLETSGAADTQYF. The CDR3 DNA sequence: TGCGCCAGCAGCTTGGAAACTAGCGGGGCCGCGGATACGCAGTATTTT.

The rearrangement uses TRBV28 and TRBJ2-2; 9 nucleotides line up with TRBD1. The CDR3 spans 14 residues. Germline CDR1 and CDR2: MDHEN and SYDVKM. After removal of 8 bases from V and 6 bases from J, the junction contained 7 bases not matched to a gene. The CDR3 DNA reads as TGTGCCAGCGGTAGACAGGGGGTCCCCGGGGAGCTGTTTTTT. It yields the protein CASGRQGVPGELFF. Complete variable domain (other parts from reference TRBV28 and TRBJ2-2): DVKVTQSSRYLVKRTGEKVFLECVQDMDHENMFWYRQDPGLGLRLIYFSYDVKMKEKGDIPEGYSVSREKKERFSLILESASTNQTSMYLCASGRQGVPGELFFGEGSRLTVL.

The rearrangement links TRBV2 to TRBJ2-1; TRBD2 aligns across 8 bases. Germline values: CDR1 SNHLY, CDR2 FYNNEI. V gave up 0 bases and J gave up 3 bases; unmatched junction bases: 1. This CDR3 contains 15 residues. CDR3 DNA sequence: TGTGCCAGCAGTGAAGCTAGCGGGGACTACAATGAGCAGTTCTTC. Translated, it gives CASSEASGDYNEQFF.

V usage is TRBV7-8 and J usage is TRBJ2-3, with D possibly TRBD2 on 6 matching bases. Germline CDR1 reads SGHVS; CDR2 reads FQNEAQ. The CDR3 is made up of 15 amino acids. V dropped 6 bases and J dropped 0 bases, with 13 bases sitting between them. The CDR3 DNA reads as TGTGCCAGCAGTCTTACGGGGGTTAGCACAGATACGCAGTATTTT. Translating it yields CASSLTGVSTDTQYF.

The chain couples TRBV3-1 (or the pseudogene TRBV3-2) to TRBJ1-2; a possible D gene is TRBD1 (6 bases). Trimming stripped 4 bases from V and 7 bases from J, with 10 bases between. Per germline, CDR1 LGHDT and CDR2 YNNKEL (reference sequence). This CDR3 region has 12 residues. CDR3 DNA sequence: TGTGCCAGCAGCCTTCACAGGGCTGGCTACACCTTC. Amino acid sequence: CASSLHRAGYTF.

This clone was seen a handful of times. This rearrangement joins TRBV28 to TRBJ2-7; TRBD1 matches 9 bases. The germline CDR1 and CDR2 sequences are MDHEN and SYDVKM. V was clipped by 7 bases and J by 6 bases; unmatched bases: 13. CDR3 length: 15 amino acids. The CDR3 reads CASTLPGQGGREQYF. The CDR3 DNA reads as TGTGCCAGCACCCTCCCGGGACAGGGAGGTCGCGAGCAGTACTTC.

The V and J genes are TRBV7-2 and TRBJ1-2; TRBD1 is a possible D gene (6 bases). CDR1 is SGHTA and CDR2 is FQGNSA in the germline V gene. The V gene lost 2 bases and the J gene lost 6 bases, with 10 bases spanning the gap. The CDR3 has 13 residues. Here the CDR3 reads CASSLFWTDGYTF. CDR3 DNA: TGTGCCAGCAGCTTATTCTGGACAGATGGCTACACCTTC.

The genes are TRBV2 and TRBJ2-3; D perhaps matches TRBD2 (5 bases). CDR1 is SNHLY, CDR2 FYNNEI, per germline. With 8 bases removed from V and 1 base from J, the gap between germline ends came to 10 bases. This CDR3 comprises 13 residues. The CDR3 loop is CASQAGRTDTQYF. CDR3 DNA sequence: TGTGCCAGCCAGGCGGGTCGCACAGATACGCAGTATTTT.

The table lists this clone with a count of one. The chain links TRBV9 to TRBJ2-3; 10 positions match TRBD2. Germline V CDR1 and CDR2: SGDLS, YYNGEE. V lost 5 bases and J lost 2; bases outside the gene matches: 8. The CDR3 sequence is 16 residues long. CDR3 coding DNA: TGTGCCAGCAGTCGGCACGGGACTAGCGACACAGATACGCAGTATTTT. Amino acids: CASSRHGTSDTDTQYF.

The CDR3 sequence: CASSSGQVGSPLHF. The CDR3, as DNA: TGTGCCAGCAGCTCCGGACAGGTCGGATCACCCCTCCACTTT. V usage is TRBV11-3 and J usage is TRBJ1-6, with TRBD1 matching 7 bases. This CDR3 is built from 14 residues. Trimming cost V 4 bases and J 10 bases; bases outside gene matches: 7. In germline, CDR1 is SGHNT, CDR2 YENEEA.

This chain connects TRBV7-2 to TRBJ2-1; a possible D gene is TRBD2 (6 bases). The CDR3 extends over 15 amino acids. Germline V gene data show CDR1 as SGHTA and CDR2 as FQGNSA. With 2 bases removed from V and 1 base from J, the gap between germline ends came to 9 bases. The CDR3: CASSLTGESYNEQFF. Written as DNA, the CDR3 is TGTGCCAGCAGCTTAACGGGGGAGTCCTACAATGAGCAGTTCTTC.

The J gene is TRBJ2-3, the V gene TRBV19; 7 bases align to TRBD2. The V segment lost 5 bases and the J segment 2 bases; nucleotides outside the gene matches: 13. Germline V gene data show CDR1 as LNHDA and CDR2 as SQIVND (reference sequence). The CDR3 covers 17 residues. CDR3 sequence (DNA): TGTGCCAGTAGTTTAAGAGGCGGGGGAGGCCTCACAGATACGCAGTATTTT. It translates to CASSLRGGGGLTDTQYF.

This chain uses TRBV2 with TRBJ1-6; tentatively, D is TRBD1 (6 bases). The CDR3 has 14 amino acids. Trimming stripped 10 bases from V and 7 bases from J, with 17 bases between. Per the germline V gene, CDR1 is SNHLY and CDR2 is FYNNEI. The chain's CDR3 is CAITQQGINSPLHF. CDR3 in DNA: TGTGCCATCACGCAACAGGGTATCAATTCACCCCTCCACTTT.

The J gene is TRBJ2-1, the V gene TRBV5-6; maybe TRBD2 (6 bases). V was pared by 1 base and J by 4 bases, with 18 bases between. CDR1 and CDR2 (germline): SGHDT, YYEEEE. This CDR3 has 17 residues. CDR3: CASSLTPTSHPYNEQFF. The CDR3 coding sequence is TGTGCCAGCAGCTTGACACCTACTAGCCACCCTTACAATGAGCAGTTCTTC.

The CDR3 region is CAWRGTSGTDTQYF. The CDR3 DNA is TGTGCCTGGAGGGGGACTAGCGGCACAGATACGCAGTATTTT. The gene calls are TRBV30 and TRBJ2-3; 10 bases are shared with TRBD2. The ends lost 3 bases at V and 1 base at J; junction bases unmatched: 1. CDR1 is GTSNPN and CDR2 is SVGIG in the germline V gene (reference sequence). There are 14 residues in the CDR3. The variable domain in full, with the rest retrieved from reference TRBV30 and TRBJ2-3, is SQTIHQWPATLVQPVGSPLSLECTVEGTSNPNLYWYRQAAGRGLQLLFYSVGIGQISSEVPQNLSASRPQDRQFILSSKKLLLSDSGFYLCAWRGTSGTDTQYFGPGTRLTVL.

The rearrangement links TRBV6-5 to TRBJ1-1, with D possibly TRBD1 on 5 matching bases. CDR3 length: 12 amino acids. V was shortened by 5 bases and J by 5 bases, with 9 bases between the two germline ends. CDR1 and CDR2 (germline): MNHEY, SVGAGI. Written as DNA, the CDR3 is TGTGCCAGCAGTCGGGGGGAAACTGAAGCTTTCTTT. It specifies CASSRGETEAFF.

The chain joins TRBV5-1 to TRBJ2-5; D may be TRBD1 (5 bases). Trimming shortened V by 4 bases and J by 5 bases, and 12 bases separated the two germline ends. The CDR3 is made up of 13 amino acids. Germline loops: CDR1 SGHRS, CDR2 YFSETQ. In DNA, the CDR3 is TGCGCCAGCAGCCCCAGGGATGGTGAGACCCAGTACTTC. Residues: CASSPRDGETQYF.

The chain has TRBV19 and TRBJ2-7, with D tentatively TRBD2 (5 bases). Germline CDR1 and CDR2: LNHDA and SQIVND (reference sequence). Trimming cost V 7 bases and J 0 bases, with 13 bases left between them. The CDR3 contains 14 residues. Written as DNA, the CDR3 is TGTGCCAGTACCCCTACTAGAAACTCCTACGAGCAGTACTTC. Protein sequence: CASTPTRNSYEQYF.

V gene TRBV7-2 combines with J gene TRBJ2-1; D possibly corresponds to TRBD1 (6 bases). CDR3 length equals 15 residues. The germline CDR1 and CDR2 sequences are SGHTA and FQGNSA. Trimming shortened V by 4 bases and J by 3 bases, and 13 bases separated the two germline ends. For the CDR3, the DNA is TGTGCCAGCAGCTGGGGGCCCCTCGGCTACAATGAGCAGTTCTTC. Its translation is CASSWGPLGYNEQFF.

This chain connects TRBV7-2 to TRBJ1-3; 7 bases are a match to TRBD1. After removal of 5 bases from V and 0 bases from J, the junction contained 4 bases not matched to a gene. Germline CDR1 reads SGHTA; CDR2 reads FQGNSA. This CDR3 spans 15 amino acids. The CDR3 DNA reads TGTGCCAGCAGCGTAGACAGGGTCTCTGGAAACACCATATATTTT. Its translation is CASSVDRVSGNTIYF.